The 10 T cell receptor beta chains given below trace back to one sample, sequenced in a study of blood T cell repertoires in COVID-19. Sequenced by immunoSEQ multiplex PCR; TCRdb stores in-frame clones only, minus some. This sample has 200,000 or so clones, with roughly four fifths found just once. The sample taken for sequencing was PBMCs or T cells enriched from blood (not recorded which). The receptors shown here come from a man in his forties or fifties who had recovered from COVID-19.

The rearrangement joins TRBV10-1 to TRBJ2-1; TRBD1 matches at 10 bases. V trimming: 5 bases; J trimming: 7 bases; junction bases outside the gene matches: 5. There are 14 residues in the CDR3. The germline V gene has CDR1 WNHNN and CDR2 SYGVQD (reference sequence). The CDR3 DNA reads TGCGCCAGCAGTTCGAGACAGGGGGCGAATGAGCAGTTCTTC. Protein sequence: CASSSRQGANEQFF.

The rearrangement uses TRBV2 and TRBJ1-1, with 8 bases identical to TRBD1. Looked up from germline, CDR1 is SNHLY and CDR2 is FYNNEI. The CDR3 contains 14 residues. V lost 10 bases to trimming and J lost 0 bases; unmatched junction nucleotides: 7. CDR3 DNA: TGTGCCAACAGACAGGGGACCTTGAACACTGAAGCTTTCTTT. Translated: CANRQGTLNTEAFF.

The CDR3 bases are TGTGCCACCAGCAGTCCCCATCCGGTCAATGAGCAGTTCTTC. It codes for CATSSPHPVNEQFF. The chain combines TRBV15 with TRBJ2-1; D is uncertain. The CDR3 extends over 14 amino acids. Trimming pared 3 bases from V and 6 bases from J, leaving 12 bases between. Germline V gene sequence: CDR1 LNHNV, CDR2 YYDKDF (reference sequence).

This chain joins TRBV11-2 and TRBJ1-3, with unresolved D. V dropped 0 bases and J dropped 7 bases, with 13 bases sitting between them. Germline V lookup: CDR1 SGHAT, CDR2 FQNNGV. This CDR3 has 15 amino acids. The CDR3 region is CASSLDYHGGNTIYF. CDR3 bases: TGTGCCAGCAGCTTAGATTATCACGGCGGGAACACCATATATTTT.

The genes are TRBV7-2 and TRBJ2-7, with 10 bases lining up with TRBD1. The germline CDR1 and CDR2 sequences are SGHTA and FQGNSA. The CDR3 loop spans 13 amino acids. The trim removed 5 bases at V and 8 bases at J, leaving 6 bases unmatched. CDR3 nucleotides: TGTGCCAGCAGCAGCTCGGGACAGGGGAAGCAGTACTTC. Protein sequence: CASSSSGQGKQYF.

The V gene is TRBV30, the J gene TRBJ1-2, with 8 nucleotides matching TRBD1. CDR3 length: 15 amino acids. CDR1 is GTSNPN, CDR2 SVGIG, per germline (reference sequence). J gave up 8 bases and V 2 bases, and 13 bases lay outside the gene matches. The CDR3 protein is CAWSNHGQGAQGYTF. The CDR3 DNA reads TGTGCCTGGAGTAACCACGGCCAGGGGGCGCAGGGCTACACCTTC.

With respect to this clone: A much more abundant neighbour one base away suggests this may be a read error. V usage is TRBV7-2 and J usage is TRBJ2-1; no firm D call. The CDR3 contains 11 residues. V was clipped by 4 bases and J by 7 bases, with 5 bases between them. The germline CDR1 and CDR2 sequences are SGHTA and FQGNSA. The CDR3 is CASSSFNEQFF. DNA of the CDR3: TGTGCCAGCAGCTCCTTTAATGAGCAGTTCTTC.

This chain connects TRBV18 to TRBJ1-1, with 7 bases identical to TRBD1. J was trimmed by 1 base and V by 0 bases; bases with no gene match: 5. This CDR3 is 16 amino acids long. Germline-derived CDR1 and CDR2 are KGHSH and LQKENI. The CDR3 loop is CASSPPSRTGNTEAFF. As DNA, the CDR3 is TGTGCCAGCTCACCACCGTCGCGGACAGGGAACACTGAAGCTTTCTTT.

The chain links TRBV6-5 to TRBJ1-1; 7 bases line up with TRBD1. Germline V gene sequence: CDR1 MNHEY, CDR2 SVGAGI. J was trimmed by 2 bases and V by 6 bases; bases with no gene match: 6. The CDR3 extends over 14 amino acids. The CDR3 spells CASRRDRSNTEAFF. CDR3 bases: TGTGCCAGCAGGCGGGACAGAAGCAACACTGAAGCTTTCTTT.

This rearrangement joins TRBV19 to TRBJ1-2; the match to TRBD1 covers 12 bases. CDR1 is LNHDA and CDR2 is SQIVND in the germline V gene (reference sequence). V shed 4 bases and J 4 bases; nucleotides not matched to a gene: 10. This CDR3 is built from 17 residues. CDR3 region: CASSTPGQGASLYGYTF. CDR3 DNA: TGTGCCAGTAGTACACCGGGACAGGGGGCTTCTCTCTATGGCTACACCTTC. The entire variable domain, with the rest obtained from reference TRBV19 and TRBJ1-2, is as follows: DGGITQSPKYLFRKEGQNVTLSCEQNLNHDAMYWYRQDPGQGLRLIYYSQIVNDFQKGDIAEGYSVSREKKESFPLTVTSAQKNPTAFYLCASSTPGQGASLYGYTFGSGTRLTVV.